The clone carrying this TCR beta chain has a count of ten or more. This entry belongs to a study of CD8 T cells in ankylosing spondylitis. Making the TCR beta libraries involved quantitative 5'-RACE with molecular barcodes. TCRdb reanalysed the 5' RACE reads using MiXCR and keeps one entry per CDR3 protein. The sample lists some 240,000 distinct CDR3 sequences, around 7.8% occurring once. The receptor was derived from a male donor with ankylosing spondylitis or in good health (not recorded which). Sequencing was done on a sample of blood, either unsorted or a sorted T cell fraction (not recorded which).

The CDR3 spells CASSFDSGRRSEAFF. The CDR3 DNA sequence: TGTGCCAGCAGCTTTGATTCAGGGAGGCGTTCTGAAGCTTTCTTT. The rearrangement joins TRBV7-6 to TRBJ1-1; the D gene is possibly TRBD1 (5 bases). The CDR3 runs 15 residues. Germline-derived CDR1 and CDR2 are SGHVS and FNYEAQ. V lost 3 bases to trimming and J lost 6 bases, with 17 bases between them.